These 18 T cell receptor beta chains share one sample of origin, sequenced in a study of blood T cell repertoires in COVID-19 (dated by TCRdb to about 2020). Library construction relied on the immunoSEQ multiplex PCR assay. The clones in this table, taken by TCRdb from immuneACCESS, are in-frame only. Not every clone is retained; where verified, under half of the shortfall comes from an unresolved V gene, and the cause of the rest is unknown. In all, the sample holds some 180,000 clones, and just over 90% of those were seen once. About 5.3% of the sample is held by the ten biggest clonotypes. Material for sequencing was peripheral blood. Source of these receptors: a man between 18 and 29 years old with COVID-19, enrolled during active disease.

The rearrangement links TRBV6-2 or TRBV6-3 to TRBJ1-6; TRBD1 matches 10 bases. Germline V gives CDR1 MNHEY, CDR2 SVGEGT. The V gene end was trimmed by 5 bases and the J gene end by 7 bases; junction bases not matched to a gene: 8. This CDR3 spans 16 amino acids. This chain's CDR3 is CASSTPRQGANSPLHF. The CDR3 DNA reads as TGTGCCAGCAGTACCCCCCGACAGGGGGCGAATTCACCCCTCCACTTT.

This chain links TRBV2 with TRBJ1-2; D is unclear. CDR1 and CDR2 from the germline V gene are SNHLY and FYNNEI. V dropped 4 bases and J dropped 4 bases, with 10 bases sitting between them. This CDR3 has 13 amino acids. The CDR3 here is CASSASGTYGYTF. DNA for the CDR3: TGTGCCAGCAGTGCATCAGGCACCTATGGCTACACCTTC.

CDR3 loop: CASSPIQGGTSTDTQYF. CDR3 bases: TGTGCCAGCAGCCCGATACAGGGTGGCACGAGCACAGATACGCAGTATTTT. The V call is TRBV3-1 (or the pseudogene TRBV3-2), the J call TRBJ2-3, with D possibly being TRBD1 (6 bases). The germline gives CDR1 LGHDT, CDR2 YNNKEL (reference sequence). The CDR3 spans 17 residues. The V end lost 4 bases, the J end lost 0 bases, and 17 bases lay between the germline ends.

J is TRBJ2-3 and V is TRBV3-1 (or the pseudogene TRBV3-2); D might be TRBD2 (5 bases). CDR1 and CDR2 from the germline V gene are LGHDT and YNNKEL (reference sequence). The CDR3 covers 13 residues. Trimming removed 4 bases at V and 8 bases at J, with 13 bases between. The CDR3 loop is CASSLYMEVTQYF. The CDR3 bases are TGTGCCAGCAGCCTATACATGGAGGTTACGCAGTATTTT.

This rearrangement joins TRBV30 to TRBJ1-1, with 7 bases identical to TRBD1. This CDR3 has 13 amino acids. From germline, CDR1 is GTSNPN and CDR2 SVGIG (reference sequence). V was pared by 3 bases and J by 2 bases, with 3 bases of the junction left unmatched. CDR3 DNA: TGTGCCTGGAGCGGGACAGCCAACACTGAAGCTTTCTTT. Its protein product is CAWSGTANTEAFF. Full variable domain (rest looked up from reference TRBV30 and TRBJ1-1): SQTIHQWPATLVQPVGSPLSLECTVEGTSNPNLYWYRQAAGRGLQLLFYSVGIGQISSEVPQNLSASRPQDRQFILSSKKLLLSDSGFYLCAWSGTANTEAFFGQGTRLTVV.

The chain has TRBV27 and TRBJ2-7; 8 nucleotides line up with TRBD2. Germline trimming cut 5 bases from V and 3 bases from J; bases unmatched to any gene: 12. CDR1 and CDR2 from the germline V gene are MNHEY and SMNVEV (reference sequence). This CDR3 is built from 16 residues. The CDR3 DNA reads TGTGCCAGCAGTCCCCTGACTAGCGTGACATTCTACGAGCAGTACTTC. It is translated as CASSPLTSVTFYEQYF.

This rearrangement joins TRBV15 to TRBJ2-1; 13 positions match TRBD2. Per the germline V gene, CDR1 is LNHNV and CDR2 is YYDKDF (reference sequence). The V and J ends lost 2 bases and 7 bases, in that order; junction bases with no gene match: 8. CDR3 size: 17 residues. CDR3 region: CATSRPSGLAGVNEQFF. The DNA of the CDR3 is TGTGCCACCAGCAGACCCAGCGGACTAGCGGGAGTTAATGAGCAGTTCTTC. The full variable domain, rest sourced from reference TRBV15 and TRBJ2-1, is DAMVIQNPRYQVTQFGKPVTLSCSQTLNHNVMYWYQQKSSQAPKLLFHYYDKDFNNEADTPDNFQSRRPNTSFCFLDIRSPGLGDTAMYLCATSRPSGLAGVNEQFFGPGTRLTVL.

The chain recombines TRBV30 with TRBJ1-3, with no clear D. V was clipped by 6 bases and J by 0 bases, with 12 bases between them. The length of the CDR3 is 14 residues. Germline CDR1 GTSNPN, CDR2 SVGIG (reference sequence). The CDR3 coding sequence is TGTGCCTGCCATGACCGGGACTCTGGAAACACCATATATTTT. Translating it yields CACHDRDSGNTIYF.

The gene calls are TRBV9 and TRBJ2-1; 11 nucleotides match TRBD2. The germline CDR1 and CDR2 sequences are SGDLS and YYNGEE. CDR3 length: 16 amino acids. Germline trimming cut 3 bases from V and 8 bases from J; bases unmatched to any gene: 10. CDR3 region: CASSEELAGVLDEQFF. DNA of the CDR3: TGTGCCAGCAGCGAGGAACTAGCGGGAGTTTTGGATGAGCAGTTCTTC.

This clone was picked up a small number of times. The CDR3: CASQKLQGVPLHF. The CDR3, as DNA: TGTGCCAGCCAAAAGTTACAGGGAGTACCCCTCCACTTT. The genes are TRBV28 and TRBJ1-6; perhaps TRBD1 as D (6 bases). This CDR3 has 13 amino acids. Trimming cost V 8 bases and J 12 bases, with 17 bases left between them. Germline V CDR1 and CDR2: MDHEN, SYDVKM.

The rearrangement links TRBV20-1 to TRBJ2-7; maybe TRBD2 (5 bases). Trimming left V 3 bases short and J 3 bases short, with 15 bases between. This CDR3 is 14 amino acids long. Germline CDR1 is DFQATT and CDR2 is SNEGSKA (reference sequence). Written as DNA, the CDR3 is TGCAGTGCTAGTCTCTCAGCGGTTATCTACGAGCAGTACTTC. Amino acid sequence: CSASLSAVIYEQYF.

The CDR3 DNA is TGTGCCATCAGTGAGGGGGCGGCTAGCACAGATACGCAGTATTTT. This codes for CAISEGAASTDTQYF. The chain employs TRBV10-3 and TRBJ2-3; weak D call: TRBD1 (5 bases). V dropped 2 bases and J dropped 0 bases, with 9 bases sitting between them. The CDR3 consists of 15 residues. Germline V gene data show CDR1 as ENHRY and CDR2 as SYGVKD.

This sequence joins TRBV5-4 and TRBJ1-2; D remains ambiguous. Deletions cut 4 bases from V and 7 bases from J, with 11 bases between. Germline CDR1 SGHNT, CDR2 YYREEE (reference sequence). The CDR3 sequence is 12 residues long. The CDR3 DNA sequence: TGTGCCAGCAGCCCCCCGGAGGCTGGCTACACCTTC. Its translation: CASSPPEAGYTF.

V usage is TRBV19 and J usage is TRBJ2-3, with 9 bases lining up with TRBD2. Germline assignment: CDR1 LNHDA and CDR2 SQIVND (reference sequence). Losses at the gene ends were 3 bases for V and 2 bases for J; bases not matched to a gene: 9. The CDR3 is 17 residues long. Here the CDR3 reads CASSIGLATYHTDTQYF. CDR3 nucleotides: TGTGCCAGTAGTATCGGACTAGCGACCTATCACACAGATACGCAGTATTTT.

The CDR3 here is CASSFQGAYEQYF. DNA of the CDR3: TGTGCCAGCAGCTTCCAGGGGGCTTACGAGCAGTACTTC. The chain has TRBV7-9 and TRBJ2-7; TRBD1 aligns across 8 bases. This CDR3 is built from 13 residues. Per the germline V gene, CDR1 is SEHNR and CDR2 is FQNEAQ (reference sequence). V lost 3 bases to trimming and J lost 4 bases; unmatched junction nucleotides: 2.

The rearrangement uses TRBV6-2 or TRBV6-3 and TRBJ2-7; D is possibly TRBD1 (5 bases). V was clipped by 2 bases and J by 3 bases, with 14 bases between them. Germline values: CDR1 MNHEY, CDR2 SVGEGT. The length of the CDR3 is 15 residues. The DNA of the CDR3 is TGTGCCAGCAGTTACGGTTGGGCAGGGAACTACGAGCAGTACTTC. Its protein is CASSYGWAGNYEQYF.

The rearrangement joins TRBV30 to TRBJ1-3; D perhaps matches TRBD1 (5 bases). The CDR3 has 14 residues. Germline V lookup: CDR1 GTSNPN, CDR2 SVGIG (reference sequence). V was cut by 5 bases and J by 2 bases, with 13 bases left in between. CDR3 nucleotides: TGTGCCTGGCGGAAGGGGATGGCTGGAAACACCATATATTTT. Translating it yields CAWRKGMAGNTIYF. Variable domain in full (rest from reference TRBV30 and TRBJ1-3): SQTIHQWPATLVQPVGSPLSLECTVEGTSNPNLYWYRQAAGRGLQLLFYSVGIGQISSEVPQNLSASRPQDRQFILSSKKLLLSDSGFYLCAWRKGMAGNTIYFGEGSWLTVV.

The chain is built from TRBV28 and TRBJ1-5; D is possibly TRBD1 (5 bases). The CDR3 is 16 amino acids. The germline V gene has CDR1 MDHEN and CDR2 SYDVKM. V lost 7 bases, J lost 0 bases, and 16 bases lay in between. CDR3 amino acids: CASTDAGRASNQPQHF. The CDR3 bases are TGTGCCAGCACCGACGCAGGCAGGGCTAGCAATCAGCCCCAGCATTTT.